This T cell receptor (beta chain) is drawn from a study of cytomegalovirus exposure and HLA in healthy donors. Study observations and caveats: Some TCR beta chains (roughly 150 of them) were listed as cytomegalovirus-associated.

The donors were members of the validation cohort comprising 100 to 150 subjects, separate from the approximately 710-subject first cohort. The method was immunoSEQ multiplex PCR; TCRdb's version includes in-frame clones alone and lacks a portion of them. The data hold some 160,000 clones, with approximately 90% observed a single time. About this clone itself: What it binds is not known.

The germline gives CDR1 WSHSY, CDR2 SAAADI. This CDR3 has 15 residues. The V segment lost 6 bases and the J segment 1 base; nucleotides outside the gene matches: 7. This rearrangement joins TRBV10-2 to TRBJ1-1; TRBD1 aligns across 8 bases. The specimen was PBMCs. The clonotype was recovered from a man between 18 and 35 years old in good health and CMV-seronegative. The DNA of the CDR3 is TGCGCCAGCAGCCTCAGGACAGGGAGGAACACTGAAGCTTTCTTT. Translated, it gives CASSLRTGRNTEAFF.